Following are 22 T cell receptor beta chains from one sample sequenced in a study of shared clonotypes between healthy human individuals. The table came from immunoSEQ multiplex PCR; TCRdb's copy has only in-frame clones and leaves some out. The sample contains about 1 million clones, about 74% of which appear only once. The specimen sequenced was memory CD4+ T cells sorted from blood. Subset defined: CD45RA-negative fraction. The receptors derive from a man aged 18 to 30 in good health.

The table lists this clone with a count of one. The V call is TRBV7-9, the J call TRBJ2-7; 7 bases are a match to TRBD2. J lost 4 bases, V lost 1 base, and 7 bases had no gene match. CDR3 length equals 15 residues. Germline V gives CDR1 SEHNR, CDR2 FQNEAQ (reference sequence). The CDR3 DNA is TGTGCCAGCAGCTTAGGCGGGCAGGGAGGGTACGAGCAGTACTTC. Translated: CASSLGGQGGYEQYF.

The CDR3 spells CASSRPGTNYNEQFF. The DNA for the CDR3 is TGCGCCAGCAGTCGTCCCGGGACTAACTACAATGAGCAGTTCTTC. The gene calls are TRBV5-1 and TRBJ2-1; 7 nucleotides line up with TRBD2. Germline loops: CDR1 SGHRS, CDR2 YFSETQ. The CDR3 loop spans 15 amino acids. The junction had 8 bases not matched to a gene; V was cut back by 5 bases and J by 3 bases.

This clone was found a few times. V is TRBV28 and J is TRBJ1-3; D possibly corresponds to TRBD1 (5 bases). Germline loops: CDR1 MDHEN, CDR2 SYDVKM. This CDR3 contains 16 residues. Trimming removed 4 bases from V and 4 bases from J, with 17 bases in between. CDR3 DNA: TGTGCCAGCAGTTCACCCTCGAGAGGGGAGGGAAACACCATATATTTT. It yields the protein CASSSPSRGEGNTIYF.

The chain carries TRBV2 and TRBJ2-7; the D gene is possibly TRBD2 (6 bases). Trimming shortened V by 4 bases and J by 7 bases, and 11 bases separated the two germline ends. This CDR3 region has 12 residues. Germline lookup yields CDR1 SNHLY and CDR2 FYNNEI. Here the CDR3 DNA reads TGTGCCAGCAGTGCAGCTGCGGGGGAGCAGTACTTC. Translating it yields CASSAAAGEQYF.

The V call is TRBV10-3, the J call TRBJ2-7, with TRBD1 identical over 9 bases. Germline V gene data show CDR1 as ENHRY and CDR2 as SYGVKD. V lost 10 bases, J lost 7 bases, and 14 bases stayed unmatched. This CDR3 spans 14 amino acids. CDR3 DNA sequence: TGTGCCACCATCAGGGGACAGGGTCTGGGGGAGCAGTACTTC. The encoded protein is CATIRGQGLGEQYF.

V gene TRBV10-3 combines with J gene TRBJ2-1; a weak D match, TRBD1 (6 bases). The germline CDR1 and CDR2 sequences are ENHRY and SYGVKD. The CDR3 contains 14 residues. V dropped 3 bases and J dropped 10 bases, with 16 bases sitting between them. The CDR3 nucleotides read TGTGCCATCAGTGACCGACAACAGGGTCGGGAGCAGTTCTTC. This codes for CAISDRQQGREQFF.

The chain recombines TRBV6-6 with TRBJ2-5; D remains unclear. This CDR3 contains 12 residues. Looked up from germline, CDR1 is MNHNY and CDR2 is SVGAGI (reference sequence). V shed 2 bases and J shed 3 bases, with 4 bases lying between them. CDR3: CASSYTKETQYF. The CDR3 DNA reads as TGTGCCAGCAGTTACACAAAAGAGACCCAGTACTTC.

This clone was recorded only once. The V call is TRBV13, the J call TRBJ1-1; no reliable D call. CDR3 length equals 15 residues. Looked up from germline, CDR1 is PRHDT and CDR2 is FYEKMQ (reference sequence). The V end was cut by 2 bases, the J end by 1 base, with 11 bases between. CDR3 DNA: TGTGCCAGCAGCTTAAGGACCCGTACGAACACTGAAGCTTTCTTT. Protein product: CASSLRTRTNTEAFF.

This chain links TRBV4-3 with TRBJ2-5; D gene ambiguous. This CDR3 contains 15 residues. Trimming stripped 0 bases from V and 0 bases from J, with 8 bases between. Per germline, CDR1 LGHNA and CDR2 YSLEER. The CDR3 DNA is TGCGCCAGCAGCCAAGAGCACGGGTACCAAGAGACCCAGTACTTC. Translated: CASSQEHGYQETQYF.

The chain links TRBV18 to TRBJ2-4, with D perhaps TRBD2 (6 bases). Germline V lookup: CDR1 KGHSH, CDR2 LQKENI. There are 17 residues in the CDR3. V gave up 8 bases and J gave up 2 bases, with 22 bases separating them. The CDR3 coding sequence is TGTGCCAGCACCCCCTCCGGAGGGGCACTCCCCAAAAACATTCAGTACTTC. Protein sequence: CASTPSGGALPKNIQYF.

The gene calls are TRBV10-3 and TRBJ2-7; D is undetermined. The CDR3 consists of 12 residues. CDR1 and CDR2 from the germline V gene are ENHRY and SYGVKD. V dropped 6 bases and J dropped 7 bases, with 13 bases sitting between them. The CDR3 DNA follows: TGTGCCATCAGCTACGGACGGAATGAGCAGTACTTC. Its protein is CAISYGRNEQYF.

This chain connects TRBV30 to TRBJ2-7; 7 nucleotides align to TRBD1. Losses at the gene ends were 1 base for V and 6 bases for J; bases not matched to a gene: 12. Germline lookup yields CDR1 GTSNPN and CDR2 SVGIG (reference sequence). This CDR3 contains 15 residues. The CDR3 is CAWSGLDRKPPEQYF. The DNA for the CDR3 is TGTGCCTGGAGTGGATTGGACAGGAAACCTCCCGAGCAGTACTTC.

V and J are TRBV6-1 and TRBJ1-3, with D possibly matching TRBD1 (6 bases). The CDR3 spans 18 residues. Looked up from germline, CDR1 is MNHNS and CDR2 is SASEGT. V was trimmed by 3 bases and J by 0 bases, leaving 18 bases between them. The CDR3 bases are TGTGCCAGCAGTGAGGCGGGGGCTGTTCGATTCTCTGGAAACACCATATATTTT. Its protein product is CASSEAGAVRFSGNTIYF.

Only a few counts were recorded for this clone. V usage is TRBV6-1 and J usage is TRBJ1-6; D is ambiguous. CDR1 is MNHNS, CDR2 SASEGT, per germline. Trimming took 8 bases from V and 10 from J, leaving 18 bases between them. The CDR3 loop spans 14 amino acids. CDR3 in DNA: TGTGCCAGCCTCGTAGGGTTGGGAGGATCACCCCTCCACTTT. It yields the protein CASLVGLGGSPLHF.

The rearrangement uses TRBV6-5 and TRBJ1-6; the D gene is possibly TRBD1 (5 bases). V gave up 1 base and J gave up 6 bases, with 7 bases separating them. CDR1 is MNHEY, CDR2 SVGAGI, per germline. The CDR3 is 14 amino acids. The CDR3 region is CASSYWQGNSPLHF. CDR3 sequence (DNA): TGTGCCAGCAGTTACTGGCAGGGTAATTCACCCCTCCACTTT.

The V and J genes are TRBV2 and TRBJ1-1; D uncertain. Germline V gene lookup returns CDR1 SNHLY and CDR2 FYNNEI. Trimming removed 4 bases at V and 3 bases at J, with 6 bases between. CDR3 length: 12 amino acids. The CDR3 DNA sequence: TGTGCCAGCAGTGGAGAGTACACTGAAGCTTTCTTT. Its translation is CASSGEYTEAFF.

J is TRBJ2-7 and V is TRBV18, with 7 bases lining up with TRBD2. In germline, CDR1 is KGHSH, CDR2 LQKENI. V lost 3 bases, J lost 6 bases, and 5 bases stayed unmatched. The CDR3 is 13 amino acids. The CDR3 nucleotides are TGTGCCAGCTCACCCGCTAGCGGCGGCGAGCAGTACTTC. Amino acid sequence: CASSPASGGEQYF.

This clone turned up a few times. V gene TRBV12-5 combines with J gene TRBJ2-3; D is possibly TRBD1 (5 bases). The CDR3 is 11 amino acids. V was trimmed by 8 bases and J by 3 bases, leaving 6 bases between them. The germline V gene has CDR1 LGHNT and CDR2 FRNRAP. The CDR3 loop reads CASKGTDTQYF. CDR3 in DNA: TGTGCTAGTAAGGGGACAGATACGCAGTATTTT.

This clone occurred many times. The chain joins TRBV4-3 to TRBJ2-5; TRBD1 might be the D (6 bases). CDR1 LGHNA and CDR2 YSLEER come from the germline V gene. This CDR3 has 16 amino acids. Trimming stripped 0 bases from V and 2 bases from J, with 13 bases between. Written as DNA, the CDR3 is TGCGCCAGCAGCCAAGAAATGTGGACAGCTCAAGAGACCCAGTACTTC. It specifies CASSQEMWTAQETQYF.

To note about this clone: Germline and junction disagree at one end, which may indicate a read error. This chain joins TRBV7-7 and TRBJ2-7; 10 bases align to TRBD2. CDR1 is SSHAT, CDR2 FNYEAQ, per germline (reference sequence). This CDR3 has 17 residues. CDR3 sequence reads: CASSFPAGTSASYEQYF. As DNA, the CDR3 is TGTGCTAGCAGCTTTCCCGCCGGGACTAGCGCCTCCTACGAGCAGTACTTC.

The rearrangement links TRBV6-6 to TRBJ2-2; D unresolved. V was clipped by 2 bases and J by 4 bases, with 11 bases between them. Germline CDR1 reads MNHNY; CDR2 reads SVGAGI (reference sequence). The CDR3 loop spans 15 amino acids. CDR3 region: CASSYADGLTGELFF. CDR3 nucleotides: TGTGCCAGCAGTTACGCAGACGGTCTCACCGGGGAGCTGTTTTTT.

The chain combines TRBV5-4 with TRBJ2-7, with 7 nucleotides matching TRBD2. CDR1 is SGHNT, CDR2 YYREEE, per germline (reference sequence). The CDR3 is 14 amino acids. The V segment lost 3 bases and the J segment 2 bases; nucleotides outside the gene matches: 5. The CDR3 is CASSWGGRAYEQYF. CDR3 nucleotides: TGTGCCAGCAGCTGGGGGGGACGAGCCTACGAGCAGTACTTC.